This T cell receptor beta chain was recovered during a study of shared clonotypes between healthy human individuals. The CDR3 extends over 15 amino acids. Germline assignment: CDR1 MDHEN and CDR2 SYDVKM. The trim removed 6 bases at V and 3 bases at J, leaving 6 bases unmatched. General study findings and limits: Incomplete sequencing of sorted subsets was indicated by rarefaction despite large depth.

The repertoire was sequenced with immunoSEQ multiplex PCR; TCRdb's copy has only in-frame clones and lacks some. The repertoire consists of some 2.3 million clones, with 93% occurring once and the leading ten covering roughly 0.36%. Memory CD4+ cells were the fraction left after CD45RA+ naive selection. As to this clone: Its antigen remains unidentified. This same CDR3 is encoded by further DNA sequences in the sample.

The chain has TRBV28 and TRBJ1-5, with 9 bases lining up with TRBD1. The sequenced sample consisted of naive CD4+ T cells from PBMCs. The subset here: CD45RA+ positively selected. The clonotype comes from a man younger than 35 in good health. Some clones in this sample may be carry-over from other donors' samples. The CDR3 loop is CASSSGTGYNQPQHF. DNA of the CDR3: TGTGCCAGCAGCTCCGGGACAGGGTACAATCAGCCCCAGCATTTT.